A single sample is the source of the 21 T cell receptor beta chains below, sequenced in a study of blood T cell repertoires in COVID-19. Using immunoSEQ multiplex PCR, the repertoire was profiled, and TCRdb retains in-frame clones only, with some absent. Seen here are a few hundred thousand clones, over 75% observed once, and the top ten hold approximately 8.7%. Sequences were obtained from PBMCs or T cells enriched from blood (not recorded which). The receptors derive from a man between 35 and 55 years old who had recovered from COVID-19.

The rearrangement links TRBV24-1 to TRBJ1-1; 9 positions agree with TRBD1. The V and J ends lost 9 bases and 0 bases, in that order; junction bases with no gene match: 7. The CDR3 is 15 residues long. Per the germline V gene, CDR1 is KGHDR and CDR2 is SFDVKD. This chain's CDR3 is CATRDRATMNTEAFF. CDR3 nucleotides: TGTGCCACCCGGGACAGGGCAACCATGAACACTGAAGCTTTCTTT.

The V gene is TRBV29-1, the J gene TRBJ1-3; D gene unclear. This CDR3 spans 10 amino acids. Trimming cost V 7 bases and J 3 bases, with 4 bases left between them. Germline CDR1 is SQVTM and CDR2 is ANQGSEA. The CDR3: CSALGNTIYF. In nucleotides, the CDR3 is TGCAGCGCCCTTGGAAACACCATATATTTT.

The chain carries TRBV25-1 and TRBJ1-1, with a possible D match to TRBD1 (6 bases). Germline loops: CDR1 MGHDK, CDR2 SYGVNS. V was pared by 2 bases and J by 4 bases, with 20 bases between. CDR3 size: 17 residues. The CDR3 DNA is TGTGCCAGCAGTGAAAGACCCCAGGGGATGGGCCTCACTGAAGCTTTCTTT. Its translation is CASSERPQGMGLTEAFF.

This clone was recorded many times. The chain recombines TRBV7-3 with TRBJ2-3, with 9 bases fitting TRBD2. Germline V gives CDR1 SGHTA, CDR2 FQGTGA. Germline trimming cut 6 bases from V and 2 bases from J; bases unmatched to any gene: 3. This CDR3 region has 14 residues. This CDR3 reads CASRLAGFTDTQYF. CDR3 bases: TGTGCCAGCAGGCTAGCGGGGTTCACAGATACGCAGTATTTT. Together with reference TRBV7-3 and TRBJ2-3, the CDR3 gives the full variable domain: GAGVSQTPSNKVTEKGKYVELRCDPISGHTALYWYRQSLGQGPEFLIYFQGTGAADDSGLPNDRFFAVRPEGSVSTLKIQRTERGDSAVYLCASRLAGFTDTQYFGPGTRLTVL.

The chain recombines TRBV5-1 with TRBJ2-2, with D perhaps matching TRBD1 (8 bases). CDR3 length: 15 residues. Between the trimmed V and J ends, which lost 4 bases and 6 bases, there was a span of 16 bases. The germline V gene encodes CDR1 SGHRS and CDR2 YFSETQ. The CDR3 region has the DNA TGCGCCAGCAGCACAGGACAGGGAGGGGCCGGGGAGCTGTTTTTT. This translates into CASSTGQGGAGELFF.

The rearrangement joins TRBV6-5 to TRBJ2-7, with 7 bases identical to TRBD1. V shed 6 bases and J 4 bases; nucleotides not matched to a gene: 3. There are 12 residues in the CDR3. The V gene's germline CDR1 is MNHEY and CDR2 SVGAGI. CDR3 DNA: TGTGCCAGCAGGGACAGGAAATACGAGCAGTACTTC. Its protein is CASRDRKYEQYF.

This rearrangement joins TRBV30 to TRBJ1-2; D may be TRBD1 (5 bases). The germline V and J ends were trimmed by 5 bases and 7 bases, with 11 bases remaining between them. The germline gives CDR1 GTSNPN, CDR2 SVGIG (reference sequence). There are 11 residues in the CDR3. The DNA of the CDR3 is TGTGCCTGGCTCCCCGGGGGTGGCTACACCTTC. The encoded protein is CAWLPGGGYTF.

The chain carries TRBV7-3 and TRBJ2-3; tentatively, D is TRBD2 (6 bases). CDR1 is SGHTA and CDR2 is FQGTGA in the germline V gene. The CDR3 is 15 amino acids. The germline V and J ends were trimmed by 3 bases and 1 base, with 11 bases remaining between them. The CDR3 protein is CASSFVGGGTDTQYF. The CDR3 bases are TGTGCCAGCAGCTTTGTGGGAGGAGGCACAGATACGCAGTATTTT.

V usage is TRBV3-1 (or the pseudogene TRBV3-2) and J usage is TRBJ1-1; D unresolved. This CDR3 is 14 amino acids long. The germline V and J ends were trimmed by 2 bases and 11 bases, with 18 bases remaining between them. CDR1 and CDR2 (germline): LGHDT, YNNKEL (reference sequence). CDR3 in DNA: TGTGCCAGCAGCCAAACCAGCGGGGTCCTGGCGGCTTTCTTT. This sequence encodes CASSQTSGVLAAFF.

V usage is TRBV28 and J usage is TRBJ1-1; 8 bases are shared with TRBD1. This CDR3 is built from 14 residues. Per the germline V gene, CDR1 is MDHEN and CDR2 is SYDVKM. The V gene end was trimmed by 4 bases and the J gene end by 1 base; junction bases not matched to a gene: 2. Written as DNA, the CDR3 is TGTGCCAGCAGTTCAGGGGGCGGGAACACTGAAGCTTTCTTT. Translated, it gives CASSSGGGNTEAFF.

V is TRBV5-1 and J is TRBJ2-7; D is possibly TRBD1 (5 bases). Germline V gene sequence: CDR1 SGHRS, CDR2 YFSETQ. This CDR3 is 14 amino acids long. With 0 bases removed from V and 3 bases from J, the gap between germline ends came to 10 bases. CDR3 nucleotides: TGCGCCAGCAGCTTGGATGGGGCAGGCTACGAGCAGTACTTC. The encoded protein is CASSLDGAGYEQYF.

The V call is TRBV9, the J call TRBJ1-1, with D perhaps TRBD1 (5 bases). This CDR3 region has 14 residues. Germline-derived CDR1 and CDR2 are SGDLS and YYNGEE. Trimming took off 1 base at V and 8 bases at J, with 15 bases between the two ends. The CDR3 reads CASSVRGRGEEAFF. CDR3 DNA: TGTGCCAGCAGCGTACGGGGTCGGGGGGAGGAAGCTTTCTTT.

The genes are TRBV5-1 and TRBJ2-1, with D perhaps matching TRBD2 (6 bases). Germline V gene lookup returns CDR1 SGHRS and CDR2 YFSETQ. The CDR3 loop spans 16 amino acids. With 1 base removed from V and 2 bases from J, the gap between germline ends came to 13 bases. Here the CDR3 reads CASSLRWAGTYNEQFF. The CDR3 nucleotides read TGCGCCAGCAGCTTGAGGTGGGCGGGAACCTACAATGAGCAGTTCTTC.

V is TRBV18 and J is TRBJ1-5; 7 nucleotides agree with TRBD1. Unmatched junction bases numbered 9, after V lost 2 bases and J lost 2 bases. Germline loops: CDR1 KGHSH, CDR2 LQKENI. This CDR3 is built from 17 residues. The CDR3 sequence: CASSPGVTGNGNQPQHF. The CDR3 DNA reads TGTGCCAGCTCACCAGGGGTGACAGGGAACGGCAATCAGCCCCAGCATTTT.

This clone was recorded only once. The chain recombines TRBV5-1 with TRBJ1-1; D not resolved. The CDR3 is made up of 12 amino acids. With 4 bases removed from V and 5 bases from J, the gap between germline ends came to 9 bases. Germline V CDR1 and CDR2: SGHRS, YFSETQ. CDR3: CASSRPGTEAFF. CDR3 DNA: TGCGCCAGCAGCCGCCCGGGGACTGAAGCTTTCTTT.

The rearrangement joins TRBV5-4 to TRBJ1-6; tentative D call: TRBD1 (6 bases). The germline gives CDR1 SGHNT, CDR2 YYREEE (reference sequence). The CDR3 extends over 17 amino acids. V lost 5 bases and J 5 bases, leaving 20 bases between the germline ends. The CDR3 nucleotides read TGTGCCAGCAGGTCCGGCCCGGGGGGCGCCGATAATTCACCCCTCCACTTT. Protein: CASRSGPGGADNSPLHF.

This clone was observed once. The CDR3 loop reads CASSLGGQGNQPQHF. The CDR3 DNA follows: TGCGCCAGCAGCTTGGGGGGACAGGGCAATCAGCCCCAGCATTTT. This chain joins TRBV5-1 and TRBJ1-5; 8 positions match TRBD1. CDR3 length: 15 residues. V trimming: 0 bases; J trimming: 2 bases; junction bases outside the gene matches: 1. Per germline, CDR1 SGHRS and CDR2 YFSETQ.

This clone appeared a single time. The gene calls are TRBV24-1 and TRBJ1-5; 11 bases agree with TRBD1. CDR3 size: 17 residues. The J segment lost 6 bases and the V segment lost 3 bases, leaving 9 bases of the junction unmatched. Germline-derived CDR1 and CDR2 are KGHDR and SFDVKD. The CDR3 DNA reads as TGTGCCACCAGTGATACCCGGGACAGGGGGAAGTCTCAGCCCCAGCATTTT. It yields the protein CATSDTRDRGKSQPQHF.

The chain is built from TRBV19 and TRBJ1-1, with D possibly matching TRBD1 (5 bases). In germline, CDR1 is LNHDA, CDR2 SQIVND (reference sequence). V shed 3 bases and J shed 2 bases, with 13 bases lying between them. This CDR3 comprises 15 residues. The CDR3 protein is CASSMGGRLNTEAFF. The CDR3 bases are TGTGCCAGTAGTATGGGGGGACGGCTTAACACTGAAGCTTTCTTT.

The chain couples TRBV6-5 to TRBJ2-1, with 11 nucleotides matching TRBD1. Losses at the gene ends were 8 bases for V and 3 bases for J; bases not matched to a gene: 6. The germline CDR1 and CDR2 sequences are MNHEY and SVGAGI. The CDR3 length is 15 residues. The chain's CDR3 is CASLPGTGGYNEQFF. CDR3 DNA sequence: TGTGCCAGCCTCCCCGGGACAGGGGGCTACAATGAGCAGTTCTTC.

In this sample, this clone turned up a few times. The J gene is TRBJ2-2, the V gene TRBV10-1, with 9 bases aligning to TRBD2. Trimming took 4 bases from V and 6 from J; bases not matched to a gene: 3. Per the germline V gene, CDR1 is WNHNN and CDR2 is SYGVQD (reference sequence). The CDR3 contains 14 residues. The CDR3 loop is CASSGGGGAGELFF. CDR3 coding DNA: TGCGCCAGCAGTGGCGGGGGGGGCGCCGGGGAGCTGTTTTTT.